Listed below are T cell receptor beta chains from one sample, sequenced in a study of blood T cell repertoires in COVID-19. This table comes from immunoSEQ multiplex PCR, and its TCRdb copy is limited to in-frame clones, with some not included. The table shows 75,000 to 95,000 clones, with around 72% occurring only once. Sequencing used peripheral blood. The receptors originated from a woman aged 55-69 years in a cohort sampled during active or convalescent COVID-19. The CDR3 runs from the conserved cysteine through the conserved F or W. A D gene is named only where the DNA matches it firmly.

- TRBV28 CASSFIWGANEKLFF
TRBD1 TRBV27 CASSLTTGAEAFF
- TRBV14 CASSQVGRMYTEAFF
- TRBV27 CASSLFRRGSGLDGYTF
TRBD2 TRBV5-1 CASSPGLAGATDTQYF
TRBD1 TRBV12-5 CASGLETGEGEKLFF
- TRBV25-1 CASSERYSYNSPLHF
- TRBV6-5 CASSSGGHLYEQYF
- TRBV18 CASSPGGGLSYEQYF
TRBD1 TRBV7-8 CASSLERQGEYEQYF
TRBD1 TRBV23-1 CASNRGQGSIKLQETQYF
TRBD2 TRBV3-1/TRBV3-2 CASSQDVGTSGGAAETQYF
TRBD1 TRBV29-1 CSALTGYGYTF
- TRBV11-3 CASSPSRGVLVGNEQFF